These 25 T cell receptor beta chains originate from one sample sequenced in a study of CD8 T cells in ankylosing spondylitis. MiXCR was run by TCRdb on the 5' RACE reads, yielding one entry per CDR3 protein. This repertoire shows 150,000 to 200,000 distinct CDR3 sequences, around 10% found once; its top ten account for 25% to 30%. The sequencing input was blood, either unsorted or a sorted T cell fraction (not recorded which). Receptors were obtained from a male donor with ankylosing spondylitis or in good health (not recorded which).

This clonotype was counted ten times or more. The chain joins TRBV5-1 to TRBJ2-7; D may correspond to TRBD1 or TRBD2 (5 bases each). Germline CDR1 reads SGHRS; CDR2 reads YFSETQ. This CDR3 is 16 amino acids long. Trimming stripped 0 bases from V and 2 bases from J, with 15 bases between. The DNA for the CDR3 is TGCGCCAGCAGCTTGGCGGGACGCCCTCCCGCCTACGAGCAGTACTTC. It codes for CASSLAGRPPAYEQYF.

There are many counts of this clonotype. The chain links TRBV6-5 to TRBJ2-7; the D gene could be TRBD1 or TRBD2 (7 bases each). CDR1 is MNHEY and CDR2 is SVGAGI in the germline V gene. V was shortened by 2 bases and J by 4 bases, with 15 bases between the two germline ends. The CDR3 extends over 15 amino acids. This chain's CDR3 is CASSYPTGRGYEQYF. The CDR3 nucleotides are TGTGCCAGCAGTTACCCGACAGGGAGGGGGTACGAGCAGTACTTC.

There are many counts of this clonotype. The chain joins TRBV24-1 to TRBJ2-5; the D call may be TRBD1 or TRBD2 (5 bases each). The length of the CDR3 is 17 residues. V gave up 3 bases and J gave up 7 bases, with 23 bases separating them. The V gene's germline CDR1 is KGHDR and CDR2 SFDVKD. The CDR3 bases are TGTGCCACCAGTGATCGACTACAAGGGGCAATCTCGGGGACCCAGTACTTC. As protein: CATSDRLQGAISGTQYF.

This chain links TRBV2 with TRBJ2-1; 7 bases are a match to TRBD2. After removal of 7 bases from V and 1 base from J, the junction contained 7 bases not matched to a gene. Germline CDR1 SNHLY, CDR2 FYNNEI. The CDR3 totals 15 residues. CDR3 in DNA: TGTGCCAGCATCCGGGGGGACGGGTCCTACAATGAGCAGTTCTTC. It translates to CASIRGDGSYNEQFF.

This clonotype was detected many times. This chain connects TRBV3-1 to TRBJ2-7, with D perhaps matching TRBD1 or TRBD2 (5 bases each). With 3 bases removed from V and 0 bases from J, the gap between germline ends came to 9 bases. CDR3 length: 14 residues. CDR1 is LGHDT, CDR2 YNNKEL, per germline (reference sequence). The CDR3 nucleotides are TGTGCCAGCAGCCAGGGACCGAGCTCCTACGAGCAGTACTTC. Protein: CASSQGPSSYEQYF.

This clonotype has ten or more counts. This chain joins TRBV20-1 and TRBJ1-1; a weak D match, TRBD1 (5 bases). CDR1 is DFQATT and CDR2 is SNEGSKA in the germline V gene (reference sequence). Trimming left V 6 bases short and J 1 base short, with 18 bases between. CDR3 length: 15 amino acids. CDR3 DNA: TGCAGTGCGTCATTTCCGGGACGCACGAACACTGAAGCTTTCTTT. This encodes CSASFPGRTNTEAFF.

This clonotype has at least ten counts. V usage is TRBV10-3 and J usage is TRBJ2-3; a weak D match, TRBD1 (6 bases). This CDR3 is built from 15 residues. CDR1 and CDR2 (germline): ENHRY, SYGVKD. The V end was cut by 0 bases, the J end by 3 bases, with 10 bases between. The CDR3 loop is CAISESNRETDTQYF. CDR3 DNA: TGTGCCATCAGTGAGTCGAACAGGGAAACAGATACGCAGTATTTT.

This clonotype was detected a few times. This sequence joins TRBV14 and TRBJ2-1, with 10 nucleotides matching TRBD2. This CDR3 comprises 15 residues. The junction had 12 bases not matched to a gene; V was cut back by 5 bases and J by 11 bases. Germline V CDR1 and CDR2: SGHDN, FVKESK. CDR3: CASSEAGGLGLKQFF. CDR3 DNA sequence: TGTGCCAGCAGCGAAGCGGGGGGGCTCGGGTTGAAGCAGTTCTTC.

As concerns this clonotype: It may be a read error: a sequence one base away is much more abundant. The chain joins TRBV20-1 to TRBJ2-5; TRBD1 might be the D (5 bases). CDR1 is DFQATT and CDR2 is SNEGSKA in the germline V gene (reference sequence). This CDR3 is built from 13 residues. The CDR3 DNA sequence: TGCAGTGCTAGAGGACAGACACAAGAGACCCGGTACTTC. It codes for CSARGQTQETRYF.

The chain employs TRBV7-9 and TRBJ1-1, with D possibly being TRBD1 (6 bases). CDR3 length: 14 amino acids. Germline values: CDR1 SEHNR, CDR2 FQNEAQ (reference sequence). Trimming removed 4 bases from V and 7 bases from J, with 16 bases in between. The CDR3 loop is CASSSTRGIGEAFF. CDR3 DNA sequence: TGTGCCAGCAGCTCCACAAGGGGGATTGGTGAAGCTTTCTTT.

The rearrangement links TRBV7-2 to TRBJ2-7; D unresolved. This CDR3 comprises 13 residues. Trimming removed 5 bases from V and 2 bases from J, with 10 bases in between. CDR1 and CDR2 from the germline V gene are SGHTA and FQGNSA. The CDR3 nucleotides are TGTGCCAGCAGCGCCAATCTGCCCTACGAGCAGTACTTC. Translated: CASSANLPYEQYF.

The table lists this clonotype with many counts. The chain joins TRBV5-1 to TRBJ2-3; tentatively, D is TRBD2 (5 bases). Germline V gives CDR1 SGHRS, CDR2 YFSETQ. The CDR3 is 14 amino acids. V lost 0 bases, J lost 0 bases, and 5 bases lay in between. CDR3 region: CASSLERSTDTQYF. CDR3 sequence (DNA): TGCGCCAGCAGCTTGGAGCGGAGCACAGATACGCAGTATTTT.

This clonotype was recorded at least ten times. The chain links TRBV3-1 to TRBJ2-3; 8 bases align to TRBD2. In germline, CDR1 is LGHDT, CDR2 YNNKEL (reference sequence). The CDR3 has 15 amino acids. V lost 3 bases to trimming and J lost 8 bases; unmatched junction nucleotides: 10. The CDR3 DNA follows: TGTGCCAGCAGCCACTATGGACTAGCTGGGGTTACGCAGTATTTT. It yields the protein CASSHYGLAGVTQYF.

The gene calls are TRBV5-1 and TRBJ1-3, with 7 bases lining up with TRBD1. J lost 0 bases, V lost 3 bases, and 9 bases had no gene match. Germline V gives CDR1 SGHRS, CDR2 YFSETQ. The CDR3 has 17 residues. Written as DNA, the CDR3 is TGCGCCAGCAGCTCCTCGACAGGGCTTCCCTCTGGAAACACCATATATTTT. Translating gives CASSSSTGLPSGNTIYF.

In this sample, this clonotype turned up a few times. Here the CDR3 DNA reads TGTGCCAGCAGTCTCCTGACTAGCGGGGGGGCCGGGGAGCTGTTTTTT. Its translation: CASSLLTSGGAGELFF. The V gene is TRBV27, the J gene TRBJ2-2; 14 positions agree with TRBD2. Germline lookup yields CDR1 MNHEY and CDR2 SMNVEV (reference sequence). J lost 6 bases, V lost 5 bases, and 5 bases had no gene match. This CDR3 contains 16 residues.

The CDR3 region has the DNA TGTGCCAGCAGCTTTACAGCGGGAGAGGGCACAGATACGCAGTATTTT. Its translation is CASSFTAGEGTDTQYF. The genes are TRBV11-2 and TRBJ2-3, with 8 bases identical to TRBD2. V lost 3 bases and J lost 1; bases outside the gene matches: 6. In germline, CDR1 is SGHAT, CDR2 FQNNGV. The length of the CDR3 is 16 residues.

This clonotype showed up many times. The rearrangement uses TRBV24-1 and TRBJ2-1; D is undetermined. Trimming pared 1 base from V and 8 bases from J, leaving 2 bases between. Germline V gives CDR1 KGHDR, CDR2 SFDVKD. The CDR3 has 11 amino acids. Here the CDR3 reads CATSDLDEQFF. The CDR3 DNA sequence: TGTGCCACCAGTGATTTAGATGAGCAGTTCTTC.

V and J are TRBV7-2 and TRBJ2-5; D possibly corresponds to TRBD2 (5 bases). CDR1 and CDR2 from the germline V gene are SGHTA and FQGNSA. The CDR3 runs 12 residues. V lost 5 bases and J lost 4, with 8 bases in between. The CDR3 DNA is TGTGCCAGCAGCCGGGGAATAGAGACCCAGTACTTC. It encodes CASSRGIETQYF.

This clonotype was recorded many times. This sequence joins TRBV12-3 or TRBV12-4 and TRBJ2-2; tentative D call: TRBD1 (6 bases). Trimming shortened V by 3 bases and J by 6 bases, and 17 bases separated the two germline ends. CDR3 length: 16 amino acids. CDR3 nucleotides: TGTGCCAGCAGTTTTAGTACAGGGCGTGAATCCGGGGAGCTGTTTTTT. The encoded protein is CASSFSTGRESGELFF.

This clonotype was detected many times. The CDR3 nucleotides are TGTGCCACCAGCATCGGACTAGCGGGGGGGGAGACCCAGTACTTC. This gives the protein CATSIGLAGGETQYF. This chain joins TRBV15 and TRBJ2-5, with 15 bases identical to TRBD2. The germline gives CDR1 LNHNV, CDR2 YYDKDF (reference sequence). CDR3 length equals 15 residues. The junction had 2 bases not matched to a gene; V was cut back by 4 bases and J by 5 bases.

This clonotype was counted at least ten times. This rearrangement joins TRBV4-1 to TRBJ1-4; D is unresolved. This CDR3 is built from 16 residues. Germline values: CDR1 MGHRA, CDR2 YSYEKL. The V end was cut by 0 bases, the J end by 8 bases, with 16 bases between. For the CDR3, the DNA is TGCGCCAGCAGCCAAGAGCCCGCTCGTCAAGGGGAAAAACTGTTTTTT. Residues: CASSQEPARQGEKLFF.

The chain carries TRBV12-3 or TRBV12-4 and TRBJ1-4, with D perhaps TRBD1 (5 bases). The CDR3 contains 13 residues. V lost 4 bases, J lost 7 bases, and 10 bases lay in between. CDR3 nucleotide sequence: TGTGCCAGCAGTTCGAGTCAGGGTGAAAAACTGTTTTTT. It yields the protein CASSSSQGEKLFF.

This clonotype was seen at least ten times. J is TRBJ1-5 and V is TRBV19; possible D gene TRBD1, 5 bases. The germline CDR1 and CDR2 sequences are LNHDA and SQIVND (reference sequence). This CDR3 is 13 amino acids long. Trimming took off 9 bases at V and 5 bases at J, with 14 bases between the two ends. This chain's CDR3 is CASATDKDQPQHF. The CDR3 region has the DNA TGTGCCAGCGCGACAGACAAGGATCAGCCCCAGCATTTT.

This clonotype has at least ten counts. The chain is built from TRBV4-3 and TRBJ2-7, with a possible D match to TRBD2 (5 bases). The CDR3 totals 13 residues. The V gene lost 4 bases and the J gene lost 7 bases, with 14 bases spanning the gap. Germline lookup yields CDR1 LGHNA and CDR2 YSLEER. The CDR3 spells CASSPGLGWEQYF. The CDR3 nucleotides read TGCGCCAGCAGCCCTGGACTGGGGTGGGAGCAGTACTTC.

This clonotype was counted ten times or more. This sequence joins TRBV28 and TRBJ1-5; no reliable D call. This CDR3 spans 15 amino acids. V was clipped by 7 bases and J by 3 bases, with 16 bases between them. Germline lookup yields CDR1 MDHEN and CDR2 SYDVKM. As DNA, the CDR3 is TGTGCCAGCACTCCGTCGGGAGTGGCCAATCAGCCCCAGCATTTT. This codes for CASTPSGVANQPQHF.